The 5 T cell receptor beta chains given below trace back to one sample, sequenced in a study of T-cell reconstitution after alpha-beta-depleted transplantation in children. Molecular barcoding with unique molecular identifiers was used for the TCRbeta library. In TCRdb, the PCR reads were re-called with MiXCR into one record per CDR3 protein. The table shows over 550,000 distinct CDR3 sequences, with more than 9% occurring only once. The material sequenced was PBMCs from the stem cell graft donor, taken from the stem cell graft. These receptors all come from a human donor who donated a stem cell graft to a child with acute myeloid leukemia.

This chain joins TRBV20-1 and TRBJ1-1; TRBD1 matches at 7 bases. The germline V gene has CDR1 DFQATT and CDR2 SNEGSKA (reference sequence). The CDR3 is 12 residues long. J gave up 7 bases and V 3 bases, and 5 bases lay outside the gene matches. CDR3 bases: TGCAGTGCTAGTTGGCAGGGGGTTGAAGCTTTCTTT. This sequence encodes CSASWQGVEAFF.

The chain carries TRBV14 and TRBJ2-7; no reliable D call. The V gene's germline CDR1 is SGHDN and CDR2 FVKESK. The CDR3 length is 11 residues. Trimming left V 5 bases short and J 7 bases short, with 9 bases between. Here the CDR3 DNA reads TGTGCCAGCAGCGCCAGGTGGGAGCAGTACTTC. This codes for CASSARWEQYF.

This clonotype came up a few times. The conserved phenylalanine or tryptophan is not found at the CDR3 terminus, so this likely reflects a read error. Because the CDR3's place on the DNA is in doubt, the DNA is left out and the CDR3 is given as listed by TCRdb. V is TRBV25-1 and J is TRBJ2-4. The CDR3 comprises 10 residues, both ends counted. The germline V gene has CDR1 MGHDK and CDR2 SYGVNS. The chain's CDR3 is CASSEYIQQC.

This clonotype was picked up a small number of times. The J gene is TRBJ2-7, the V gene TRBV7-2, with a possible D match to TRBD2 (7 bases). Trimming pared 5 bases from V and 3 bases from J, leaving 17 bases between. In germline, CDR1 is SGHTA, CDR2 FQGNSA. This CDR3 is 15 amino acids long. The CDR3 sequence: CASSPQPGGIYEQYF. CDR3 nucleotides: TGTGCCAGCAGCCCCCAGCCGGGGGGCATCTACGAGCAGTACTTC.

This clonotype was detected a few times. The CDR3 region is CASSVGVLAGGPREQYF. The CDR3 DNA sequence: TGTGCCAGCAGCGTGGGCGTACTAGCGGGAGGGCCGCGCGAGCAGTACTTC. V and J are TRBV9 and TRBJ2-7; 13 bases fit TRBD2. After removal of 2 bases from V and 6 bases from J, the junction contained 11 bases not matched to a gene. Germline V gene data show CDR1 as SGDLS and CDR2 as YYNGEE. CDR3 length: 17 residues.